The clone carrying this T cell receptor beta chain was found many times. What it binds is unknown. The source of the sample is a study of metastatic and nonmetastatic thyroid tumors. Study at large: Patients with malignant and benign thyroid disease provided blood and tumor or nodule tissue, whose repertoires were compared. Whole-study results and caveats: Malignant thyroid tumors reportedly had TCR beta diversity that was significantly higher than in benign nodules, in blood and tumor.

Per germline, CDR1 SGHDT and CDR2 YYEEEE. The CDR3 length is 15 residues. J lost 2 bases, V lost 0 bases, and 3 bases had no gene match. Patients underwent thyroid surgery, and none had received any treatment before it. How the authors handled the data: A distant-metastasis classifier for papillary thyroid cancer was built using CDR3 differences across clinicopathological groups. TCRdb re-clonotyped the PCR reads via MiXCR. The V and J calls were not made by the authors but by TCRdb's processing. The data contain some 93,000 clones, about 13% of them singletons. The receptor's source is a female donor with papillary thyroid cancer or a benign thyroid nodule (not recorded which). Some clones in this sample may be carry-over from other donors' samples. This chain uses TRBV5-6 with TRBJ2-3; 7 nucleotides align to TRBD2. What was sequenced was blood. CDR3 residues: CASSLGLAVTDTQYF. The CDR3 DNA is TGTGCCAGCAGCTTGGGGCTAGCGGTCACAGATACGCAGTATTTT.